Shown below are 21 T cell receptor beta chains from a single sample sequenced in a study of regulatory T cells in long-lasting Graves disease. Described time point: persistent/refractory GD, antithyroid drugs over 5 years with positive TRAb. The authors made the TCR library using RNA they extracted from PBMCs. The authors built TCR beta libraries using iRepertoire HTBI primers and Arm-PCR of CDR3 regions. TCRdb re-derived calls from the multiplex PCR reads in MiXCR, one entry per CDR3 protein. The sample holds about 460,000 distinct CDR3 sequences, approximately 22% seen once. Source: peripheral blood mononuclear cells (PBMCs), taken when the disease was refractory, from a patient treated with antithyroid drugs. These receptors originate from a female donor with Graves disease.

This clonotype was counted a few times. For the CDR3, the DNA is TGTGCCACCCGCGACAGGCCGGGCACTGAAGCTTTCTTT. It encodes CATRDRPGTEAFF. V usage is TRBV18 and J usage is TRBJ1-1, with a possible D match to TRBD1 (6 bases). The CDR3 extends over 13 amino acids. Trimming took 10 bases from V and 4 from J, leaving 16 bases between them. Germline CDR1 reads KGHSH; CDR2 reads LQKENI.

This clonotype appeared a few times. The chain uses TRBV4-3 and TRBJ1-1; D not resolved. CDR1 is LGHNA, CDR2 YSLEER, per germline. The CDR3 totals 15 residues. V was cut by 0 bases and J by 1 base, with 9 bases left in between. CDR3 in DNA: TGCGCCAGCAGCCAAGAGGGTCCCTCGAACACTGAAGCTTTCTTT. Residues: CASSQEGPSNTEAFF.

In the case of this clonotype: A read error is possible here, since a much larger clone lies one base away. The V call is TRBV6-1, the J call TRBJ2-5; TRBD1 aligns across 7 bases. The length of the CDR3 is 14 residues. Germline assignment: CDR1 MNHNS and CDR2 SASEGT. Trimming at V came to 5 bases and at J to 5 bases, leaving 8 bases not matched to a gene. DNA for the CDR3: TGTGCCAGCAGTCCTATCCCAGGGGGTGAGACCCAGTACTTC. It yields the protein CASSPIPGGETQYF.

This clonotype was counted between two and nine times. J is TRBJ2-7 and V is TRBV29-1, with 9 nucleotides matching TRBD2. V dropped 4 bases and J dropped 3; count of bases not matched to a gene: 4. This CDR3 is 13 amino acids long. CDR1 and CDR2 from the germline V gene are SQVTM and ANQGSEA. The CDR3 reads CSVASSGVYEQYF. CDR3 DNA sequence: TGCAGCGTTGCGTCTAGCGGGGTCTACGAGCAGTACTTC.

J is TRBJ2-7 and V is TRBV19; tentative D call: TRBD2 (5 bases). The germline gives CDR1 LNHDA, CDR2 SQIVND (reference sequence). Trimming left V 3 bases short and J 6 bases short, with 9 bases between. This CDR3 comprises 12 residues. CDR3 residues: CASSMWESEQYF. The CDR3, as DNA: TGTGCCAGTAGTATGTGGGAGTCCGAGCAGTACTTC.

This clonotype has ten or more counts. The rearrangement joins TRBV11-2 to TRBJ1-1, with D unclear. CDR1 SGHAT and CDR2 FQNNGV come from the germline V gene. V lost 1 base and J 0 bases, leaving 15 bases between the germline ends. This CDR3 has 17 amino acids. The CDR3 spells CASSLVGSGNLNTEAFF. The CDR3 bases are TGTGCCAGCAGCTTAGTTGGATCGGGCAACTTGAACACTGAAGCTTTCTTT.

The chain couples TRBV7-9 to TRBJ2-5; 7 bases align to TRBD2. Germline V gene lookup returns CDR1 SEHNR and CDR2 FQNEAQ (reference sequence). V lost 7 bases to trimming and J lost 3 bases; unmatched junction nucleotides: 5. This CDR3 spans 13 amino acids. CDR3 residues: CASKVGGEETQYF. CDR3 sequence (DNA): TGTGCCAGCAAGGTGGGAGGGGAAGAGACCCAGTACTTC.

This clonotype was found a few times. The V and J genes are TRBV7-2 and TRBJ2-2; 7 bases map to TRBD2. The V gene end was trimmed by 9 bases and the J gene end by 4 bases; junction bases not matched to a gene: 11. Germline V gene lookup returns CDR1 SGHTA and CDR2 FQGNSA. This CDR3 contains 15 residues. CDR3 nucleotide sequence: TGTGCCAGTCAGGCGGCGGGAGTGGGCACCGGGGAGCTGTTTTTT. Amino acids: CASQAAGVGTGELFF.

This clonotype was picked up one time. A much larger clone lies one base from this, so it may be a read error. V gene TRBV28 combines with J gene TRBJ1-3; no clear D gene. CDR1 and CDR2 from the germline V gene are MDHEN and SYDVKM. CDR3 length equals 15 residues. CDR3 sequence: CASRDGSSSGNIIYF. The CDR3 DNA reads as TGTGCCAGCAGAGATGGATCCTCCTCTGGAAACATCATATATTTT.

This clonotype showed up many times. The chain links TRBV11-2 to TRBJ1-1, with D perhaps matching TRBD1 (5 bases). CDR1 and CDR2 from the germline V gene are SGHAT and FQNNGV. The ends were cut back, 7 bases at V and 2 bases at J, with 20 bases in the middle. CDR3 size: 16 residues. The CDR3 sequence: CASTPLSGPVNTEAFF. The CDR3 DNA is TGTGCCAGCACTCCACTCTCAGGGCCAGTTAACACTGAAGCTTTCTTT.

This clonotype was seen at least ten times. V usage is TRBV7-2 and J usage is TRBJ1-1, with D uncertain. This CDR3 spans 13 amino acids. CDR1 and CDR2 (germline): SGHTA, FQGNSA. V was trimmed by 8 bases and J by 1 base, leaving 11 bases between them. CDR3 sequence (DNA): TGTGCCAGCCGGACCTATGAGAACACTGAAGCTTTCTTT. This sequence encodes CASRTYENTEAFF.

The rearrangement uses TRBV27 and TRBJ2-2; 9 nucleotides align to TRBD1. The CDR3 is made up of 15 amino acids. V gave up 6 bases and J gave up 6 bases; unmatched junction bases: 8. CDR1 and CDR2 from the germline V gene are MNHEY and SMNVEV (reference sequence). Here the CDR3 reads CASSPGTGKPGELFF. The CDR3 nucleotides read TGTGCCAGCAGCCCCGGGACAGGGAAACCCGGGGAGCTGTTTTTT.

The V and J genes are TRBV20-1 and TRBJ2-7; D is tentatively TRBD1 or TRBD2 (6 bases each). V shed 2 bases and J shed 4 bases, with 15 bases lying between them. CDR1 is DFQATT, CDR2 SNEGSKA, per germline (reference sequence). The length of the CDR3 is 14 residues. The CDR3: CSARSPGGGYEQYF. CDR3 coding DNA: TGCAGTGCTAGATCCCCCGGGGGCGGATACGAGCAGTACTTC.

DNA of the CDR3: TGTGCCAGCAGTTACGGGGGAGACTCCTACAATGAGCAGTTCTTC. This codes for CASSYGGDSYNEQFF. The chain employs TRBV6-5 and TRBJ2-1, with D perhaps matching TRBD1 or TRBD2 (5 bases each). This CDR3 has 15 amino acids. Trimming took 2 bases from V and 0 from J, leaving 8 bases between them. Germline V CDR1 and CDR2: MNHEY, SVGAGI.

The chain couples TRBV5-6 to TRBJ2-5; TRBD2 matches 11 bases. This CDR3 comprises 16 residues. Germline CDR1 reads SGHDT; CDR2 reads YYEEEE. V was pared by 4 bases and J by 1 base, with 6 bases of the junction left unmatched. The CDR3 bases are TGTGCCAGCAGCGAAGGGACTAGCGGCTTCCAAGAGACCCAGTACTTC. This encodes CASSEGTSGFQETQYF.

The rearrangement joins TRBV29-1 to TRBJ1-2; the match to TRBD1 covers 8 bases. V trimming: 5 bases; J trimming: 0 bases; junction bases outside the gene matches: 8. The CDR3 runs 15 residues. The germline V gene has CDR1 SQVTM and CDR2 ANQGSEA. The CDR3, as DNA: TGCAGCGTTCCCCCCGGGACAGGCGCTAACTATGGCTACACCTTC. The encoded protein is CSVPPGTGANYGYTF. Looking up the rest from reference TRBV29-1 and TRBJ1-2 gives the full variable domain: SAVISQKPSRDICQRGTSLTIQCQVDSQVTMMFWYRQQPGQSLTLIATANQGSEATYESGFVIDKFPISRPNLTFSTLTVSNMSPEDSSIYLCSVPPGTGANYGYTFGSGTRLTVV.

This sequence joins TRBV7-9 and TRBJ2-2; D unresolved. The V end was cut by 1 base, the J end by 0 bases, with 18 bases between. Germline lookup yields CDR1 SEHNR and CDR2 FQNEAQ (reference sequence). CDR3 length equals 19 residues. This chain's CDR3 is CASSLVAIRPQANTGELFF. The CDR3 bases are TGTGCCAGCAGCTTAGTAGCTATCAGACCCCAAGCGAACACCGGGGAGCTGTTTTTT. Full variable domain (rest looked up from reference TRBV7-9 and TRBJ2-2): DTGVSQNPRHKITKRGQNVTFRCDPISEHNRLYWYRQTLGQGPEFLTYFQNEAQLEKSRLLSDRFSAERPKGSFSTLEIQRTEQGDSAMYLCASSLVAIRPQANTGELFFGEGSRLTVL.

This clonotype was counted at least ten times. This rearrangement joins TRBV20-1 to TRBJ1-5; no clear D. The CDR3 sequence is 12 residues long. Germline CDR1 reads DFQATT; CDR2 reads SNEGSKA (reference sequence). The germline V and J ends were trimmed by 3 bases and 7 bases, with 10 bases remaining between them. This CDR3 reads CSASKVGQPQHF. The CDR3 region has the DNA TGCAGTGCTAGTAAGGTTGGGCAGCCCCAGCATTTT.

The chain recombines TRBV20-1 with TRBJ1-6; D not resolved. This CDR3 is built from 12 residues. Germline CDR1 and CDR2: DFQATT and SNEGSKA (reference sequence). The ends were cut back, 2 bases at V and 8 bases at J, with 7 bases in the middle. CDR3 coding DNA: TGCAGTGCTAGATCGGGCGATTCACCCCTCCACTTT. It specifies CSARSGDSPLHF.

This clonotype has a count of ten or more. The rearrangement links TRBV7-2 to TRBJ1-1; D gene ambiguous. The V gene lost 5 bases and the J gene lost 0 bases, with 13 bases spanning the gap. Germline V gene lookup returns CDR1 SGHTA and CDR2 FQGNSA. CDR3 length: 15 amino acids. The CDR3 DNA sequence: TGTGCCAGCAGCCAACCCTTAGTTATGAACACTGAAGCTTTCTTT. Translated: CASSQPLVMNTEAFF.

This clonotype was counted many times. This sequence joins TRBV28 and TRBJ2-5; 7 nucleotides match TRBD2. Germline V gene data show CDR1 as MDHEN and CDR2 as SYDVKM. The V segment lost 8 bases and the J segment 5 bases; nucleotides outside the gene matches: 17. CDR3 length: 16 amino acids. DNA of the CDR3: TGTGCCAGCGGGCCCCTTGACCGGCGGGGGAGGGAGACCCAGTACTTC. Its translation: CASGPLDRRGRETQYF.